Below are 11 T cell receptor beta chains sequenced from a single sample in a study of blood T cell repertoires in COVID-19. Clones were sequenced by immunoSEQ multiplex PCR, and TCRdb holds only the in-frame ones, with some missing. The sample includes some 150,000 clones, approximately 89% of them seen just once. Material: peripheral blood. Receptors were obtained from a human donor in a cohort sampled during active COVID-19.

The rearrangement uses TRBV6-5 and TRBJ2-7, with 8 bases matching TRBD1. Losses at the gene ends were 5 bases for V and 4 bases for J; bases not matched to a gene: 10. Germline V gene sequence: CDR1 MNHEY, CDR2 SVGAGI. The CDR3 covers 15 residues. The CDR3 DNA reads as TGTGCCAGCAGTCCTTCGACAGGGGAGGCTTACGAGCAGTACTTC. This encodes CASSPSTGEAYEQYF.

The chain links TRBV29-1 to TRBJ1-2, with D possibly TRBD1 on 6 matching bases. CDR3 length: 14 amino acids. V was pared by 3 bases and J by 3 bases, with 14 bases between. Germline CDR1 and CDR2: SQVTM and ANQGSEA. The CDR3 region has the DNA TGCAGCGTTGAGACACCGGGACAATACTATGGCTACACCTTC. Translation gives CSVETPGQYYGYTF.

The chain has TRBV7-3 and TRBJ2-7; D is possibly TRBD1 (6 bases). This CDR3 has 13 residues. V gave up 0 bases and J gave up 4 bases, with 7 bases separating them. Per the germline V gene, CDR1 is SGHTA and CDR2 is FQGTGA. The CDR3 DNA reads as TGTGCCAGCAGCTTAACGGGGGCGTACGAGCAGTACTTC. Protein sequence: CASSLTGAYEQYF.

The genes are TRBV5-4 and TRBJ2-3; 7 bases map to TRBD1. The CDR3 spans 15 residues. Germline-derived CDR1 and CDR2 are SGHNT and YYREEE (reference sequence). The V gene end was trimmed by 2 bases and the J gene end by 2 bases; junction bases not matched to a gene: 5. In DNA form, the CDR3 reads TGTGCCAGCAGCTTTGGACAGGTGTACACAGATACGCAGTATTTT. Residues: CASSFGQVYTDTQYF.

The rearrangement joins TRBV19 to TRBJ2-3; 7 bases line up with TRBD1. Trimming cost V 4 bases and J 6 bases; bases outside gene matches: 10. Germline V gene data show CDR1 as LNHDA and CDR2 as SQIVND (reference sequence). CDR3 length: 15 residues. The CDR3: CASSTTGTASDTQYF. CDR3 DNA sequence: TGTGCCAGTAGTACGACCGGGACAGCTTCCGATACGCAGTATTTT.

In DNA form, the CDR3 reads TGTGCCAGCAGTTCATATAACCGGGGACTAGCGGGGGTTCTAGCCAAAAACATTCAGTACTTC. Its protein product is CASSSYNRGLAGVLAKNIQYF. J is TRBJ2-4 and V is TRBV28, with 14 bases aligning to TRBD2. V was clipped by 4 bases and J by 0 bases; unmatched bases: 14. Germline V gives CDR1 MDHEN, CDR2 SYDVKM. This CDR3 has 21 amino acids.

This chain connects TRBV4-1 to TRBJ2-3, with 9 bases that match TRBD2. With V trimmed by 0 bases and J by 3 bases, 7 bases remained unmatched. CDR1 MGHRA and CDR2 YSYEKL come from the germline V gene. This CDR3 is built from 17 residues. The DNA of the CDR3 is TGCGCCAGCAGCCAAGACAGAGCGGGGGGCTTTACAGATACGCAGTATTTT. It yields the protein CASSQDRAGGFTDTQYF.

The gene calls are TRBV7-8 and TRBJ1-5, with 7 bases that match TRBD1. The germline CDR1 and CDR2 sequences are SGHVS and FQNEAQ. Trimming removed 2 bases from V and 0 bases from J; junction bases left unmatched: 7. There are 17 residues in the CDR3. The DNA for the CDR3 is TGTGCCAGCAGCTTACCCCCAGGGGGGTATAGCAATCAGCCCCAGCATTTT. Its protein product is CASSLPPGGYSNQPQHF.

The table lists this clone with a count of one. V gene TRBV19 combines with J gene TRBJ2-7; maybe TRBD1 (6 bases). CDR3 length equals 15 residues. V lost 2 bases to trimming and J lost 2 bases, with 13 bases between them. Germline loops: CDR1 LNHDA, CDR2 SQIVND (reference sequence). This CDR3 is CASSITGFDPYEQYF. CDR3 nucleotides: TGTGCCAGTAGTATAACAGGGTTTGATCCCTACGAGCAGTACTTC.

The chain has TRBV5-5 and TRBJ1-2, with 7 nucleotides matching TRBD1. V was clipped by 4 bases and J by 1 base; unmatched bases: 10. Looked up from germline, CDR1 is SGHKS and CDR2 is YYEKEE (reference sequence). This CDR3 has 16 amino acids. In DNA, the CDR3 is TGTGCCAGCAGCCTGACCCCGGGACAGAGTAACTATGGCTACACCTTC. Amino acid sequence: CASSLTPGQSNYGYTF.

This clone was detected only a few times. This chain joins TRBV5-1 and TRBJ1-2, with D tentatively TRBD1 (6 bases). Germline V CDR1 and CDR2: SGHRS, YFSETQ. The CDR3 loop spans 15 amino acids. Trimming took 3 bases from V and 0 from J, leaving 12 bases between them. CDR3 coding DNA: TGCGCCAGCAGCTCGGCGGACAGCACTAACTATGGCTACACCTTC. Residues: CASSSADSTNYGYTF.